This T cell receptor (beta chain) stems from a study of beta chain features in type 1 diabetes. All of the isolated RNA was reverse transcribed, so expressed TCRB transcripts were sequenced. Generated by immunoSEQ multiplex PCR, the TCRdb table keeps only in-frame clones and is missing some. Among roughly 15,000 clones, about 72% were seen once, and the ten largest hold roughly 0.34%. The single heparinised draw taken from each donor contained about 100 mL of blood on average. Each of the CD4+ naive, central memory, regulatory and stem cell-like memory populations was sorted via CD45RO/CCR7/CD25/CD127/CD95/CD27. Study observations and caveats: Cells expressing TCR highly could be over-represented by cDNA sequencing. Type 1 diabetes patients showed a moderate but significant shortening of TCRB CDR3s in all four CD4+ subsets. The VDJ junctions of type 1 diabetes patients carried fewer insertions and more deletions.

About this clone: Its antigen is currently unknown.

The TCR sequence derives from a woman aged 18-30 years with type 1 diabetes. The sequenced sample was stem cell memory CD4+ T cells from blood.

The CDR3 nucleotides are TGTGCCAGCTCACCACCTAACCAGGTCGCGCAAAACATTCAGTACTTC. As protein: CASSPPNQVAQNIQYF. The chain joins TRBV18 to TRBJ2-4; D is unclear. CDR3 length: 16 amino acids. CDR1 is KGHSH and CDR2 is LQKENI in the germline V gene. The V end was cut by 0 bases, the J end by 5 bases, with 14 bases between.